This TCR beta chain originates from a study of T cell responses to AZD1222 COVID-19 vaccine. TCRdb's table, derived via immunoSEQ multiplex PCR, lists solely in-frame clones and lacks some. Here the sample spans about 110,000 clones, roughly 90% being singletons. Regarding this clone: Its antigen remains unidentified.

Study-level findings and limits: Reportedly, nearly half of unique spike TCRs recognized epitopes outside B.1.351/B.1.1.7 mutations.

The source material was peripheral blood, sampled on day 0 of AZD1222 vaccination. The origin of this receptor is an adult in good health.

The CDR3 protein is CASRPDLSGNTIYF. The CDR3 nucleotides read TGTGCCAGCAGGCCGGACCTCTCTGGAAACACCATATATTTT. The V gene is TRBV6-5, the J gene TRBJ1-3; D gene uncertain. This CDR3 contains 14 residues. Looked up from germline, CDR1 is MNHEY and CDR2 is SVGAGI. V dropped 6 bases and J dropped 0 bases, with 9 bases sitting between them.